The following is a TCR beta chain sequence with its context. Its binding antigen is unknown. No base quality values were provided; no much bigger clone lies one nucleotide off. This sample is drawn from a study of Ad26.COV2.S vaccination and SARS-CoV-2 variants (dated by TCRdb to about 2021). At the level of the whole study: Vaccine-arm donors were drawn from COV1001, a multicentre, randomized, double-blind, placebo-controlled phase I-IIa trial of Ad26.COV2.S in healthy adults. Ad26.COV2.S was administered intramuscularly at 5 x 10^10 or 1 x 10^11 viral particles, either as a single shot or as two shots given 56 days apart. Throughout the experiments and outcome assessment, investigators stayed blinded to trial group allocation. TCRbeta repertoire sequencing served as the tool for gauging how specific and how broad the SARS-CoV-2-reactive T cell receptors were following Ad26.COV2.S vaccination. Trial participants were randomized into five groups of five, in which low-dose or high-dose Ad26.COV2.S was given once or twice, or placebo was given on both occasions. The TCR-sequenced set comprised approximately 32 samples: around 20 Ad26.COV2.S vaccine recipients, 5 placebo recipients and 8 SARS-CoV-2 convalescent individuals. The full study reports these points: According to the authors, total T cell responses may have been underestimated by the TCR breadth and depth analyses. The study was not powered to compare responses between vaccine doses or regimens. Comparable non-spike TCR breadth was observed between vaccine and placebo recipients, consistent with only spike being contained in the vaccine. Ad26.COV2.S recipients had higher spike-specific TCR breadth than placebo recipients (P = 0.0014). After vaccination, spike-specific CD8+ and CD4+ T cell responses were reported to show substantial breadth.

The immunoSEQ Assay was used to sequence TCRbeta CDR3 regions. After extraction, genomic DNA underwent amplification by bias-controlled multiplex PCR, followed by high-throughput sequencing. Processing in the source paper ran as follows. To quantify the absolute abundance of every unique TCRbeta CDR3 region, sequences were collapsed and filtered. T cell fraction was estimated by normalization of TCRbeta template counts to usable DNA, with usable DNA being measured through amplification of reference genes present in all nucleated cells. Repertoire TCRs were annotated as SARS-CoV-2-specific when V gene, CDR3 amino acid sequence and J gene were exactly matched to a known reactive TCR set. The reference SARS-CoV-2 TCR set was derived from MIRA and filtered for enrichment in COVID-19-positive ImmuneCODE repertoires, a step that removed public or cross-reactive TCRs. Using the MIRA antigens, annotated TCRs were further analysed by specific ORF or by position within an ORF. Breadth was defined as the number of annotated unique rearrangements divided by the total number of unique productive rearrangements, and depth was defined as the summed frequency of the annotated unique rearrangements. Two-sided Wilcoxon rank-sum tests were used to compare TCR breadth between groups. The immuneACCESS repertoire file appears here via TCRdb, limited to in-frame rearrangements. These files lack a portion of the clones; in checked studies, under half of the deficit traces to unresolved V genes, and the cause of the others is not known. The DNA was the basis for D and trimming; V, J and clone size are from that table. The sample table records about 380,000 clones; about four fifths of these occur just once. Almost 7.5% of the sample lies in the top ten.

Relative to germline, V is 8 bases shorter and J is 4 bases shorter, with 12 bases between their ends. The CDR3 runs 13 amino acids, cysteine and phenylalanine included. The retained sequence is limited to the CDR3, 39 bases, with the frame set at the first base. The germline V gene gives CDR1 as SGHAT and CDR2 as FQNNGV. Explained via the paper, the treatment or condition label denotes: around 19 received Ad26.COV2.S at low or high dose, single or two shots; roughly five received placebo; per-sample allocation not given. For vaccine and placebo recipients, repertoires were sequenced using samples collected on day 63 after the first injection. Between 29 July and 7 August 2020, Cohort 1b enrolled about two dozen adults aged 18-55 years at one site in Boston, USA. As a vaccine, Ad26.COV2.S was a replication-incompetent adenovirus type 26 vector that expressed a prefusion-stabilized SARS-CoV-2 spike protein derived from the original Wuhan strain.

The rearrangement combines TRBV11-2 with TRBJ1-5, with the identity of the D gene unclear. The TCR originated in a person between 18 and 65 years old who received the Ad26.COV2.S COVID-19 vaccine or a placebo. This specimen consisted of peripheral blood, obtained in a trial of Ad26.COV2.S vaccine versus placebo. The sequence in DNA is TGTGCCAGCGCCTCAGATTTTAATCAGCCCCAGCATTTT. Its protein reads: CASASDFNQPQHF.